The clone carrying this TCR beta chain was counted a single time. Primers: 60 Vbeta forward and 13 Jbeta reverse. Produced via immunoSEQ multiplex PCR; TCRdb's table is partial and in-frame only. The sample shows 180,000 or so clones, under 90% of them seen only once. The V end lost 1 base, the J end lost 0 bases, and 14 bases lay between the germline ends. There are 17 residues in the CDR3. Per germline, CDR1 MGHRA and CDR2 YSYEKL. The sample belongs to a study of cytomegalovirus exposure and HLA in healthy donors. This TCR was sampled from a boy aged 2-15 years in good health and CMV-seronegative. The rearrangement uses TRBV4-1 and TRBJ2-3, with D perhaps matching TRBD2 (7 bases). Input material: PBMCs. This CDR3 reads CASSQVGGGPSTDTQYF. The CDR3, as DNA: TGCGCCAGCAGCCAAGTTGGCGGGGGCCCTAGCACAGATACGCAGTATTTT.